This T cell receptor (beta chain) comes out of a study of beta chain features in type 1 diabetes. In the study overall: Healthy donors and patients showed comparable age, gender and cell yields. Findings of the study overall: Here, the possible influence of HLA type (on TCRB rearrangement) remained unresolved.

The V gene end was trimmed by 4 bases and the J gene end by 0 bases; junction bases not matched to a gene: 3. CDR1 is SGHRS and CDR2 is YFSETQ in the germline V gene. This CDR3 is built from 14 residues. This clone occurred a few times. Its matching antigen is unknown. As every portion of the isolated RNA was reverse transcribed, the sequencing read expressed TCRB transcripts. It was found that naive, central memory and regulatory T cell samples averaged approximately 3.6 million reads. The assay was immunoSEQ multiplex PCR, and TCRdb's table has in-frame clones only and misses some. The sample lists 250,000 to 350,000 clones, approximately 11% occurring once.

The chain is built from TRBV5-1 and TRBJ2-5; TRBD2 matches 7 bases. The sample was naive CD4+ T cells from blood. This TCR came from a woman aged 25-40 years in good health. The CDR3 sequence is CASSAGTNQETQYF. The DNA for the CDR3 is TGCGCCAGCAGCGCGGGGACTAACCAAGAGACCCAGTACTTC.